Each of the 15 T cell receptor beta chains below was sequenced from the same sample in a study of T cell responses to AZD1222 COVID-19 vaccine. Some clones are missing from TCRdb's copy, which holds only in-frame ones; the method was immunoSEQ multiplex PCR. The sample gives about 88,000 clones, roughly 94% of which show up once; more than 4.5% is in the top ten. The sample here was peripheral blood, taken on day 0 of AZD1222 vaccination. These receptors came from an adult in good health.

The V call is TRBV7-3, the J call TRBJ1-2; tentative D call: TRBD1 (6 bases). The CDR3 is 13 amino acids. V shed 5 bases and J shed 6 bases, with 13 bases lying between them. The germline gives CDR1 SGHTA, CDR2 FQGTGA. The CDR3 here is CASSLQGGDGYTF. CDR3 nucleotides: TGTGCCAGCAGCCTACAGGGAGGGGATGGCTACACCTTC.

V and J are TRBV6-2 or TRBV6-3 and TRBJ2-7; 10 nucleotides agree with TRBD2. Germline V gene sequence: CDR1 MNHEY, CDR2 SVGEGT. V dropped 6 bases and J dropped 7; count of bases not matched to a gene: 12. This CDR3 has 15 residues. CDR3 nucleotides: TGTGCCAGCAGCCTCCCTAGCGGGGGCCCTCGGGAGCAGTACTTC. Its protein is CASSLPSGGPREQYF.

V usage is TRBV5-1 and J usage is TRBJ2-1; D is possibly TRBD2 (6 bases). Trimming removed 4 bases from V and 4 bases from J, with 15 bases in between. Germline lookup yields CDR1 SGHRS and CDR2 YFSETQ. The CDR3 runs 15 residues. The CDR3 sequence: CASSPRDWAYNEQFF. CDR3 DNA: TGCGCCAGCAGCCCCCGGGACTGGGCGTACAATGAGCAGTTCTTC.

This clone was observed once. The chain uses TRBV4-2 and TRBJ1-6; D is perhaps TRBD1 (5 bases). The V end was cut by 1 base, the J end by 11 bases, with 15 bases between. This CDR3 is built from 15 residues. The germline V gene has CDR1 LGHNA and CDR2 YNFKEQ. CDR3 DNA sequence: TGTGCCAGCAGCCAAGCGGGGCGACCGGGGGCACCCCTCCACTTT. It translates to CASSQAGRPGAPLHF.

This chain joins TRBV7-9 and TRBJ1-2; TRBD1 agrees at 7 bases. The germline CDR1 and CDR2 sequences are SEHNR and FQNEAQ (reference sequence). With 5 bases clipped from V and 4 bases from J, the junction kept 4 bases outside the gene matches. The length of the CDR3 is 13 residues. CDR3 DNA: TGTGCCAGCAGCCCGGGACAGATCTATGGCTACACCTTC. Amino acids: CASSPGQIYGYTF.

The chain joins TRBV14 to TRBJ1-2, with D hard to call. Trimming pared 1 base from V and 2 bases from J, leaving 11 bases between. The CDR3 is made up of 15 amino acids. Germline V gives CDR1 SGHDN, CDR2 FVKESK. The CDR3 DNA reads TGTGCCAGCAGCCAAGTGGGCCAAAACAACTATGGCTACACCTTC. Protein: CASSQVGQNNYGYTF.

DNA for the CDR3: TGTGCCAGCAGTTCACCGGGTTTTGAAGCTTTCTTT. This codes for CASSSPGFEAFF. The gene calls are TRBV28 and TRBJ1-1; the D is unclear. Trimming removed 4 bases from V and 7 bases from J, with 10 bases in between. Germline lookup yields CDR1 MDHEN and CDR2 SYDVKM. The CDR3 runs 12 residues.

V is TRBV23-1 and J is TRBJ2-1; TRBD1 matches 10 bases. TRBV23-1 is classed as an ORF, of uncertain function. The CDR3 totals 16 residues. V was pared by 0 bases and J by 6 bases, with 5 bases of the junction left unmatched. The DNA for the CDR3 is TGCGCCAGCAGTCAATCGGGTCGGACAGGGGGCAATGAGCAGTTCTTC. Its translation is CASSQSGRTGGNEQFF.

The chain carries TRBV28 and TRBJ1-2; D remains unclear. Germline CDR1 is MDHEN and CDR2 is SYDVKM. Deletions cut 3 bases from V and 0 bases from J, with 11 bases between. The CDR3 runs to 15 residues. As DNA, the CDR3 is TGTGCCAGCAGTTTCTTTGGCAGAGCTAACTATGGCTACACCTTC. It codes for CASSFFGRANYGYTF.

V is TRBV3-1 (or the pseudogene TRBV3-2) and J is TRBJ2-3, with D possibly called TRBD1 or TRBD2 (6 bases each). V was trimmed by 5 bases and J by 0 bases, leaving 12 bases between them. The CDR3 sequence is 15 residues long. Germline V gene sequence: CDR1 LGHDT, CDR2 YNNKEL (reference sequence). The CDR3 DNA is TGTGCCAGCAGCAACTGGAGGGGGAGCACAGATACGCAGTATTTT. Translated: CASSNWRGSTDTQYF.

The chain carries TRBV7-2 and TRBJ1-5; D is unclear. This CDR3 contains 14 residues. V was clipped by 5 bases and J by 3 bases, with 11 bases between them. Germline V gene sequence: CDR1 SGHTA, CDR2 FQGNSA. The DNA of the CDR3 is TGTGCCAGCAGCCTCGACACCTACAATCAGCCCCAGCATTTT. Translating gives CASSLDTYNQPQHF.

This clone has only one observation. This CDR3 is CASSLTGRGQSGEQYF. DNA for the CDR3: TGTGCCAGCAGCTTAACGGGCAGGGGGCAATCAGGCGAGCAGTACTTC. The chain employs TRBV7-3 and TRBJ2-7; 8 bases match TRBD1. The germline gives CDR1 SGHTA, CDR2 FQGTGA. CDR3 length: 16 residues. V gave up 0 bases and J gave up 6 bases; unmatched junction bases: 10.

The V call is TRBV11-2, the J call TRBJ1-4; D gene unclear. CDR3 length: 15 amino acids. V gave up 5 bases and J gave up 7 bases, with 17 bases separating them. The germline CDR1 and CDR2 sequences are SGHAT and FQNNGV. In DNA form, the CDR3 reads TGTGCCAGCAGCCCACTGGCGGGTTCGGGTGAAAAACTGTTTTTT. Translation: CASSPLAGSGEKLFF.

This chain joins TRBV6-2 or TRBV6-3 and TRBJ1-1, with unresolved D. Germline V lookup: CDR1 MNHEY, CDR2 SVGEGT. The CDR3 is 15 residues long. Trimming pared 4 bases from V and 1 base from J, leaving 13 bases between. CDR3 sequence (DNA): TGTGCCAGCAGTTCACCTAGACGGGAGAACACTGAAGCTTTCTTT. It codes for CASSSPRRENTEAFF.

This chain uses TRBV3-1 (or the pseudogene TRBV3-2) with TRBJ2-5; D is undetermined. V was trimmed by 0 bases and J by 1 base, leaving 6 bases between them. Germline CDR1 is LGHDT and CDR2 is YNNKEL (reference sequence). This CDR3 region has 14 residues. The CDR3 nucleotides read TGTGCCAGCAGCCAAGATCTCGTCCAAGAGACCCAGTACTTC. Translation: CASSQDLVQETQYF.